The rows below give T cell receptor beta chains drawn from one sample of a study of T cell responses to AZD1222 COVID-19 vaccine. The data were produced by immunoSEQ multiplex PCR, yet TCRdb's version contains in-frame clones alone and is incomplete. The sample lists some 19,000 clones; roughly 82% were seen once. The sequencing used peripheral blood, collected on day 0 of AZD1222 vaccination. The source is an adult in good health. CDR3s include the opening cysteine and the closing phenylalanine or tryptophan. A D gene is named only where the DNA matches it firmly. The listing skips clone size in some rows; elsewhere it reads once, few, many or a size class.

cdr3_nt cdr3_aa d_call j_call v_call clone_size
TGTGCCAGCAGCTTGAGGAACACCGGGGAGCTGTTTTTT CASSLRNTGELFF . TRBJ2-2 TRBV11-3 .
TGTGCCAGCAGCCTCGGGACTAGCGGGCCTCACAATGAGCAGTTCTTC CASSLGTSGPHNEQFF TRBD2 TRBJ2-1 TRBV13 .
TGTGCCAGCAGAGGACTCCAAGAGACCCAGTACTTC CASRGLQETQYF . TRBJ2-5 TRBV27 .
TGTGCCAGCAGCACACCATGGTCCGACAGAGCCACAGATACGCAGTATTTT CASSTPWSDRATDTQYF . TRBJ2-3 TRBV7-9 .
TGTGCCAGCAGTTTCGAGAGCTCCTACAATGAGCAGTTCTTC CASSFESSYNEQFF . TRBJ2-1 TRBV27 .
TGTGCCAGCTCACCAAACGCCGCGGCCGATGAAGCTTTCTTT CASSPNAAADEAFF . TRBJ1-1 TRBV18 .
TGTGCCAGCAGCTTAGGGACAGGAGGGTATGGCTACACCTTC CASSLGTGGYGYTF . TRBJ1-2 TRBV13 .
TGTGCCAGCAGCCAACTCTACCGGGCCAATTCACCCCTCCACTTT CASSQLYRANSPLHF . TRBJ1-6 TRBV4-2 .
TGTGCCAGCAGCTTAGGCGTCCTGAATGAAAAACTGTTTTTT CASSLGVLNEKLFF . TRBJ1-4 TRBV7-9 .
TGTGCCAGCAGCTTTCAACTGGATGGAAACACCATATATTTT CASSFQLDGNTIYF . TRBJ1-3 TRBV11-1 .
TGTGCCAGCAGAACGGTCTCTGGCTGGGAGCAGTACTTC CASRTVSGWEQYF . TRBJ2-7 TRBV6-5 .
TGTGCCTGGAGTGCACAGGTCCCAGGCGAGCAGTACTTC CAWSAQVPGEQYF . TRBJ2-7 TRBV30 .
TGCAGCGCCCGGACAGGTGGGAATGAAAAACTGTTTTTT CSARTGGNEKLFF TRBD1 TRBJ1-4 TRBV29-1 .
TGTGCCAGCAGTTTGGTCGGCAGGAGAAATGAAAAACTGTTTTTT CASSLVGRRNEKLFF . TRBJ1-4 TRBV28 few
TGCGCCAGCAGCTTGGGACAGGAATCCGAGCAGTACTTC CASSLGQESEQYF . TRBJ2-7 TRBV5-1 .
TGTGCCAGTACCCCGACAGGGGTGGACAATGAGCAGTTCTTC CASTPTGVDNEQFF TRBD1 TRBJ2-1 TRBV19 .
TGTGCCAGCAGCTTCGGGGACTCTGAAGCTTTCTTT CASSFGDSEAFF . TRBJ1-1 TRBV5-4 .
TGTGCCAGCAAGATGGACGGGGACAATGAGCAGTTCTTC CASKMDGDNEQFF . TRBJ2-1 TRBV7-9 once
TGTGCCAGCAGTTACTCCCCATATGGGGTATATGGCTACACCTTC CASSYSPYGVYGYTF . TRBJ1-2 TRBV6-5 .
TGTGCCAGCAGCTTAGGCCGCGGAACTAGCACAGATACGCAGTATTTT CASSLGRGTSTDTQYF . TRBJ2-3 TRBV13 .
TGTGCCAGCGGTGGAAACACCATATATTTT CASGGNTIYF . TRBJ1-3 TRBV28 .
TGTGCCAGCACCAAAGGGGTAGCGGGGCAGACCCAGTACTTC CASTKGVAGQTQYF TRBD2 TRBJ2-5 TRBV11-2 .
TGTGCCAGCAGTTTCTGGACTAGCGGAGCCTACAATGAGCAGTTCTTC CASSFWTSGAYNEQFF TRBD2 TRBJ2-1 TRBV28 .
TGTGCCAGCAGCACTCCCTCCGGCAATGAGCAGTTCTTC CASSTPSGNEQFF . TRBJ2-1 TRBV25-1 .
TGTGCCCAGTCAGGGCGGATAAGCACAGATACGCAGTATTTT CAQSGRISTDTQYF . TRBJ2-3 TRBV30 .
TGTGCCAGCAGCTTAGAGGTGGGAGGGCCGGGAGAGACCCAGTACTTC CASSLEVGGPGETQYF TRBD2 TRBJ2-5 TRBV7-6 .
TGTGCCAGCAGCCAAGCGGCAGGGGGCGGTGGGGCCAACGTCCTGACTTTC CASSQAAGGGGANVLTF TRBD1 TRBJ2-6 TRBV7-3 few
TGTGCCAGCAGCTTAGTGGCAGGTCCGGATAACACCGGGGAGCTGTTTTTT CASSLVAGPDNTGELFF . TRBJ2-2 TRBV7-8 .
TGTGCCAGTGTTGGGGGCAATAGTGAAAAACTGTTTTTT CASVGGNSEKLFF . TRBJ1-4 TRBV28 .
TGCGCCAGCAGCCAAGATCCAGGCTACAGCGCAGATACGCAGTATTTT CASSQDPGYSADTQYF . TRBJ2-3 TRBV4-1 .
TGTGCCAGCAGTGAGTTAGGTGGAGACGAGCAGTACTTC CASSELGGDEQYF . TRBJ2-7 TRBV2 few
TGTGCCAGCAGTGAAGCGCCCGGACAGGTTGACTATGGCTACACCTTC CASSEAPGQVDYGYTF TRBD1 TRBJ1-2 TRBV2 .
TGTGCCAGCAGCCCCCGGGACAGTCAAGAGACCCAGTACTTC CASSPRDSQETQYF TRBD1 TRBJ2-5 TRBV7-9 .
TGTGCCAGCAGCCTCCCCCTGGCCCCAGGGAGCTCCTACGAGCAGTACTTC CASSLPLAPGSSYEQYF . TRBJ2-7 TRBV14 .
TGCAGCGTAGGACAGGGTGGTACGCAGTATTTT CSVGQGGTQYF TRBD1 TRBJ2-3 TRBV29-1 .
TGTGCCAGCAGCCGCCTGCAGGGGGGCGGAGAGACCCAGTACTTC CASSRLQGGGETQYF . TRBJ2-5 TRBV14 .
TGCGCCAGCAGCCAAGATAGTGTGGTACAGGGGGCCGATTACGAGCAGTACTTC CASSQDSVVQGADYEQYF TRBD1 TRBJ2-7 TRBV4-1 .
TGTGCCAGCAGTTACGGGACGGACAATGGCTACACCTTC CASSYGTDNGYTF . TRBJ1-2 TRBV6-5 .
TGTGCCTGGAGTGGGGACAGTGATCAGCCCCAGCATTTT CAWSGDSDQPQHF TRBD1 TRBJ1-5 TRBV30 .
TGTGCCTGGAGTGTACCCGGTGGGAAGACCCAGTACTTC CAWSVPGGKTQYF . TRBJ2-5 TRBV30 .
TGTGCCAGCAGCCCCCCCGGGGCGGGATGGGTTAGGGAGCAGTACTTC CASSPPGAGWVREQYF . TRBJ2-7 TRBV7-2 .
TGTGCCAGTAGTATCGGACTAGCGGTTACTAACCCCGGGGAGCTGTTTTTT CASSIGLAVTNPGELFF TRBD2 TRBJ2-2 TRBV19 .
TGTGCCAGCAGGAGACAGGGGAGGACAGATACGCAGTATTTT CASRRQGRTDTQYF TRBD1 TRBJ2-3 TRBV6-5 .
TGTGCCAGCAGTTTATCCCCCGGTTTCGAGCAGTTCTTC CASSLSPGFEQFF . TRBJ2-1 TRBV28 .
TGTGCCAGCAGCTTATCCGCACAGAACACTGAAGCTTTCTTT CASSLSAQNTEAFF . TRBJ1-1 TRBV7-3 once
TGTGCCTGGAGTTACCTGACTAGCTCCGGGGAGCTGTTTTTT CAWSYLTSSGELFF TRBD2 TRBJ2-2 TRBV30 .
TGTGCCAGCTCACCCGAAGGGGACAGTCAAGAGACCCAGTACTTC CASSPEGDSQETQYF TRBD1 TRBJ2-5 TRBV18 .
TGTGCCAGCAGCCGAGACAGCTCCTACGAGCAGTACTTC CASSRDSSYEQYF . TRBJ2-7 TRBV7-8 .
TGTGCCACCAGCACTCGACTAGCGGGAGGTCCGAATGAGCAGTTCTTC CATSTRLAGGPNEQFF TRBD2 TRBJ2-1 TRBV15 .